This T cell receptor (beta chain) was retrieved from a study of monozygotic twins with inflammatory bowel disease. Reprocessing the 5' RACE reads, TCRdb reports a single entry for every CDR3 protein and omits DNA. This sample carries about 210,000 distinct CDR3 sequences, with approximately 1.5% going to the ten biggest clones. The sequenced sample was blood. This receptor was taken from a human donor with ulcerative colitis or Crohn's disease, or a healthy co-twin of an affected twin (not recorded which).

The CDR3 region is CSPRGERGDTEAFF. The chain is built from TRBV20-1 and TRBJ1-1. This CDR3 has 14 amino acids. The germline gives CDR1 DFQATT, CDR2 SNEGSKA (reference sequence).